This TCR beta chain appears in the sequencing data of a study of T cells in Graves' hyperthyroidism and ophthalmopathy. The wider study: At initial diagnosis, before any treatment had begun, peripheral blood was obtained.

This clonotype was observed a single time. Its target is not known. A NOSPECS grade of at least 4, a Clinical Activity Score of at least 3 and duration under 3 months were recorded in ophthalmopathy patients. Clinical symptoms, serum thyroxine and TRAb, thyroid ultrasound and orbital computed tomography together formed the diagnostic basis. The source material, RNA transcripts, was used to amplify TCR beta CDR3 regions. First-round RT-PCR targeting the TCR CDR3 was performed with the HTBI primer set. TCRdb reprocessed the multiplex PCR reads via MiXCR and lists one record per CDR3 protein. The table lists 300,000 to 400,000 distinct CDR3 sequences, roughly 18% of them singletons. Study results and caveats: Model predictions of ophthalmopathy came a median about 6.3 months before onset.

V shed 2 bases and J 9 bases; nucleotides not matched to a gene: 6. The length of the CDR3 is 15 residues. CDR1 is LNHDA, CDR2 SQIVND, per germline (reference sequence). Sequencing was done on a sample of blood. The sequence derives from a man between 18 and 35 years old with Graves' ophthalmopathy. The V gene is TRBV19, the J gene TRBJ2-1; the match to TRBD1 covers 11 bases. CDR3: CASSIRGQGVSEQFF. The CDR3 DNA is TGTGCCAGTAGTATAAGGGGACAGGGGGTTAGTGAGCAGTTCTTC.